Presented here are 19 T cell receptor beta chains from one specimen sequenced in a study of cytomegalovirus exposure and HLA in healthy donors (dated by TCRdb to 2017 to 2019). The library was generated by the immunoSEQ multiplex PCR assay. Sourced from immuneACCESS, this table was stored by TCRdb with only in-frame sequences that have V and J called. A share of the clones is absent; for the studies checked, an unresolved V gene accounts for under half, and the remainder has no known explanation. The sample records 200,000 to 250,000 clones, 80% to 85% of which are singletons. The ten largest account for more than 13% of the sample. The specimen sequenced was PBMCs. The receptors shown here come from a woman under 40 in good health and CMV-seropositive.

The gene calls are TRBV29-1 and TRBJ1-2; 7 nucleotides agree with TRBD1. The CDR3 has 14 amino acids. J gave up 5 bases and V 5 bases, and 11 bases lay outside the gene matches. CDR1 is SQVTM and CDR2 is ANQGSEA in the germline V gene. The CDR3 is CSVPRRDSSYGYTF. CDR3 DNA: TGCAGCGTTCCTCGCCGGGACAGCTCGTATGGCTACACCTTC.

The gene calls are TRBV29-1 and TRBJ2-6; TRBD2 might be the D (6 bases). Trimming took off 6 bases at V and 0 bases at J, with 18 bases between the two ends. The length of the CDR3 is 17 residues. CDR1 is SQVTM and CDR2 is ANQGSEA in the germline V gene. CDR3 residues: CSVGNGTSSSGANVLTF. As DNA, the CDR3 is TGCAGCGTGGGGAACGGGACTTCGAGCTCTGGGGCCAACGTCCTGACTTTC.

This clone showed up just once. This chain connects TRBV4-1 to TRBJ1-5, with D possibly TRBD1 on 5 matching bases. CDR3 length: 17 amino acids. Trimming stripped 1 base from V and 1 base from J, with 14 bases between. From germline, CDR1 is MGHRA and CDR2 YSYEKL. The CDR3 spells CASSQVPDSLSNQPQHF. The DNA for the CDR3 is TGCGCCAGCAGCCAAGTACCAGACAGCCTAAGCAATCAGCCCCAGCATTTT.

The J gene is TRBJ2-1, the V gene TRBV9, with 8 positions matching TRBD1. The CDR3 has 13 amino acids. Germline V gives CDR1 SGDLS, CDR2 YYNGEE. Germline trimming cut 4 bases from V and 5 bases from J; bases unmatched to any gene: 2. CDR3 loop: CASSPTGDNEQFF. Here the CDR3 DNA reads TGTGCCAGCAGCCCGACAGGGGACAATGAGCAGTTCTTC.

In its sample, this clone was seen a few times. The V gene is TRBV29-1, the J gene TRBJ1-2; the D gene is possibly TRBD1 (5 bases). Germline V lookup: CDR1 SQVTM, CDR2 ANQGSEA. Deletions cut 3 bases from V and 4 bases from J, with 12 bases between. The CDR3 length is 13 residues. CDR3 sequence reads: CSVESREGYGYTF. CDR3 coding DNA: TGCAGCGTTGAGTCCAGGGAGGGCTATGGCTACACCTTC.

The J gene is TRBJ1-1, the V gene TRBV2; tentative D call: TRBD1 (6 bases). The CDR3 contains 14 residues. Germline V CDR1 and CDR2: SNHLY, FYNNEI. V lost 6 bases to trimming and J lost 2 bases, with 13 bases between them. CDR3 coding DNA: TGTGCCAGCAGGGGGGGGGCGGTAAACACTGAAGCTTTCTTT. It specifies CASRGGAVNTEAFF.

V is TRBV9 and J is TRBJ2-1; 11 positions match TRBD1. J gave up 1 base and V 3 bases, and 3 bases lay outside the gene matches. In germline, CDR1 is SGDLS, CDR2 YYNGEE. The CDR3 loop spans 16 amino acids. The CDR3 is CASSDRDRGSYNEQFF. The CDR3 DNA is TGTGCCAGCAGCGACCGGGACAGGGGGTCCTACAATGAGCAGTTCTTC. Combining the CDR3 with reference TRBV9 and TRBJ2-1 gives the whole variable domain DSGVTQTPKHLITATGQRVTLRCSPRSGDLSVYWYQQSLDQGLQFLIQYYNGEERAKGNILERFSAQQFPDLHSELNLSSLELGDSALYFCASSDRDRGSYNEQFFGPGTRLTVL.

This clone has just one count. The J gene is TRBJ1-2, the V gene TRBV7-2; perhaps TRBD1 as D (6 bases). The V end lost 5 bases, the J end lost 8 bases, and 15 bases lay between the germline ends. Germline CDR1 SGHTA, CDR2 FQGNSA. This CDR3 comprises 13 residues. CDR3 sequence (DNA): TGTGCCAGCAGCCTCCCCCGGACAGAGGGCTACACCTTC. It specifies CASSLPRTEGYTF.

This clone was counted many times. This chain joins TRBV6-1 and TRBJ2-1; 12 nucleotides match TRBD2. J was trimmed by 6 bases and V by 2 bases; bases with no gene match: 2. The CDR3 sequence is 15 residues long. Germline V CDR1 and CDR2: MNHNS, SASEGT. CDR3 nucleotide sequence: TGTGCCAGCAGTGAACTAGCGGGAGGGCCCAATGAGCAGTTCTTC. It specifies CASSELAGGPNEQFF.

The chain recombines TRBV27 with TRBJ1-1; D is possibly TRBD1 (5 bases). Trimming removed 6 bases from V and 9 bases from J, with 26 bases in between. Germline values: CDR1 MNHEY, CDR2 SMNVEV (reference sequence). This CDR3 has 16 residues. CDR3 nucleotides: TGTGCCAGCAGCCCAAGGGGTCAAATAAACATTGCTAAAGCTTTCTTT. As protein: CASSPRGQINIAKAFF.

This clone was counted a few times. The gene calls are TRBV18 and TRBJ2-2; D remains ambiguous. The CDR3 runs to 11 residues. Germline V gene sequence: CDR1 KGHSH, CDR2 LQKENI. Between the trimmed V and J ends, which lost 6 bases and 9 bases, there was a span of 8 bases. The CDR3 DNA is TGTGCCAGCTCCCCGGAATGGGAGCTGTTTTTT. Translating gives CASSPEWELFF.

The chain carries TRBV18 and TRBJ1-2, with 8 bases identical to TRBD1. The V and J ends lost 8 bases and 4 bases, in that order; junction bases with no gene match: 6. There are 13 residues in the CDR3. The germline gives CDR1 KGHSH, CDR2 LQKENI. CDR3 sequence: CASQGQGAYGYTF. CDR3 DNA: TGTGCCAGCCAAGGCCAGGGGGCCTATGGCTACACCTTC.

V usage is TRBV28 and J usage is TRBJ2-2; D ambiguous. The CDR3 runs 14 residues. CDR1 and CDR2 (germline): MDHEN, SYDVKM. Deletions cut 4 bases from V and 4 bases from J, with 10 bases between. The CDR3 DNA reads as TGTGCCAGCAGTTCTCTTAGGCGCACCGGGGAGCTGTTTTTT. Its protein product is CASSSLRRTGELFF.

The V and J genes are TRBV30 and TRBJ1-2, with 7 bases lining up with TRBD1. The CDR3 is 17 residues long. V lost 1 base to trimming and J lost 5 bases; unmatched junction nucleotides: 16. Germline V CDR1 and CDR2: GTSNPN, SVGIG (reference sequence). CDR3: CAWSADRNLLGGYGYTF. CDR3 sequence (DNA): TGTGCCTGGAGTGCGGACAGGAACCTATTAGGGGGTTATGGCTACACCTTC.

The count of this clone is one. The V and J genes are TRBV5-4 and TRBJ1-1; D gene uncertain. Germline V lookup: CDR1 SGHNT, CDR2 YYREEE (reference sequence). The CDR3 covers 15 residues. The germline V and J ends were trimmed by 0 bases and 1 base, with 10 bases remaining between them. The CDR3 loop is CASSLASQWNTEAFF. Written as DNA, the CDR3 is TGTGCCAGCAGCTTGGCCTCACAGTGGAACACTGAAGCTTTCTTT.

The chain joins TRBV6-5 to TRBJ2-7, with D perhaps TRBD2 (6 bases). The CDR3 extends over 14 amino acids. V dropped 5 bases and J dropped 4 bases, with 15 bases sitting between them. Germline V CDR1 and CDR2: MNHEY, SVGAGI. CDR3 residues: CASSPSGTPYEQYF. CDR3 nucleotide sequence: TGTGCCAGCAGTCCCTCCGGGACTCCTTACGAGCAGTACTTC.

V is TRBV6-1 and J is TRBJ1-2, with TRBD1 as a possible D gene (5 bases). Trimming shortened V by 3 bases and J by 4 bases, and 18 bases separated the two germline ends. The length of the CDR3 is 16 residues. CDR1 and CDR2 (germline): MNHNS, SASEGT. The CDR3 region has the DNA TGTGCCAGCAGTGACTTCTGGAGGGGCGCCTCCTATGGCTACACCTTC. Translating gives CASSDFWRGASYGYTF.

This clone appeared once. V and J are TRBV5-1 and TRBJ1-2; 7 bases are a match to TRBD1. The J segment lost 3 bases and the V segment lost 3 bases, leaving 5 bases of the junction unmatched. The CDR3 runs to 14 residues. The germline V gene encodes CDR1 SGHRS and CDR2 YFSETQ. For the CDR3, the DNA is TGCGCCAGCAGCTCCGGACAGGACTACTATGGCTACACCTTC. Its protein is CASSSGQDYYGYTF.

The chain couples TRBV27 to TRBJ1-2, with TRBD1 identical over 9 bases. The CDR3 runs to 15 residues. Germline assignment: CDR1 MNHEY and CDR2 SMNVEV (reference sequence). V lost 0 bases, J lost 7 bases, and 6 bases stayed unmatched. The CDR3 region is CASSLSLQGAGGYTF. The DNA of the CDR3 is TGTGCCAGCAGTTTATCCCTACAGGGGGCGGGTGGCTACACCTTC.